The 8 T cell receptor beta chains below come from one sample, sequenced in a study of T cell responses to AZD1222 COVID-19 vaccine. Only in-frame clones appear in the TCRdb table, and some are missing; sequencing was by immunoSEQ multiplex PCR. Here the sample spans 98,000 or so clones, 70% to 85% being singletons. The specimen comprised peripheral blood, sampled 28 days after the second AZD1222 dose. The receptors shown here come from an adult who received the AZD1222 COVID-19 vaccine.

The rearrangement uses TRBV19 and TRBJ2-1; unclear D gene. V was trimmed by 3 bases and J by 4 bases, leaving 16 bases between them. The CDR3 contains 16 residues. Germline V gives CDR1 LNHDA, CDR2 SQIVND (reference sequence). The CDR3 is CASSIERAEPYNEQFF. The DNA for the CDR3 is TGTGCCAGTAGTATTGAACGGGCAGAACCTTACAATGAGCAGTTCTTC. Full variable domain (rest looked up from reference TRBV19 and TRBJ2-1): DGGITQSPKYLFRKEGQNVTLSCEQNLNHDAMYWYRQDPGQGLRLIYYSQIVNDFQKGDIAEGYSVSREKKESFPLTVTSAQKNPTAFYLCASSIERAEPYNEQFFGPGTRLTVL.

The V gene is TRBV7-2, the J gene TRBJ2-5; the D is unclear. The CDR3 sequence is 16 residues long. Germline assignment: CDR1 SGHTA and CDR2 FQGNSA. The V end lost 2 bases, the J end lost 2 bases, and 15 bases lay between the germline ends. CDR3 bases: TGTGCCAGCAGCTTATCCCGCGGCGCAAGTCAAGAGACCCAGTACTTC. As protein: CASSLSRGASQETQYF. Filled out from reference TRBV7-2 and TRBJ2-5, the complete variable domain reads GAGVSQSPSNKVTEKGKDVELRCDPISGHTALYWYRQSLGQGLEFLIYFQGNSAPDKSGLPSDRFSAERTGGSVSTLTIQRTQQEDSAVYLCASSLSRGASQETQYFGPGTRLLVL.

The V gene is TRBV6-2 or TRBV6-3, the J gene TRBJ2-5; D gene unclear. V dropped 2 bases and J dropped 4 bases, with 5 bases sitting between them. Germline CDR1 and CDR2: MNHEY and SVGEGT. The CDR3 contains 12 residues. The CDR3 nucleotides are TGTGCCAGCAGTTACGGGCGAGAGACCCAGTACTTC. This gives the protein CASSYGRETQYF.

This chain uses TRBV9 with TRBJ1-1; the D is unclear. Germline V gives CDR1 SGDLS, CDR2 YYNGEE. Trimming pared 0 bases from V and 4 bases from J, leaving 7 bases between. The CDR3 length is 13 residues. The CDR3, as DNA: TGTGCCAGCAGCGTAGGGGGTATCACTGAAGCTTTCTTT. Protein product: CASSVGGITEAFF. The whole variable domain, remainder taken from reference TRBV9 and TRBJ1-1, is DSGVTQTPKHLITATGQRVTLRCSPRSGDLSVYWYQQSLDQGLQFLIQYYNGEERAKGNILERFSAQQFPDLHSELNLSSLELGDSALYFCASSVGGITEAFFGQGTRLTVV.

There are a few counts of this clone. V usage is TRBV2 and J usage is TRBJ1-1; D is uncertain. V dropped 2 bases and J dropped 8 bases, with 6 bases sitting between them. Germline-derived CDR1 and CDR2 are SNHLY and FYNNEI. This CDR3 is 11 amino acids long. CDR3 sequence: CASSEQIEAFF. In nucleotides, the CDR3 is TGTGCCAGCAGTGAACAGATAGAAGCTTTCTTT.

The rearrangement links TRBV6-2 or TRBV6-3 to TRBJ2-1; 9 bases agree with TRBD1. Losses at the gene ends were 3 bases for V and 4 bases for J; bases not matched to a gene: 7. Germline V CDR1 and CDR2: MNHEY, SVGEGT. The CDR3 consists of 16 residues. The CDR3 DNA reads TGTGCCAGCAGTTATTCGAGGACAGGGGAGTACAATGAGCAGTTCTTC. This gives the protein CASSYSRTGEYNEQFF.

CDR3 nucleotides: TGCGCCAGCAGCTTGGAACCCGAGGGGGGCTACACCTTC. This gives the protein CASSLEPEGGYTF. The chain has TRBV5-1 and TRBJ1-2; D might be TRBD1 (5 bases). The CDR3 has 13 residues. Germline CDR1 SGHRS, CDR2 YFSETQ. V lost 0 bases to trimming and J lost 8 bases, with 11 bases between them.

The chain carries TRBV27 and TRBJ2-7, with 10 bases that match TRBD1. Losses at the gene ends were 2 bases for V and 4 bases for J; bases not matched to a gene: 2. From germline, CDR1 is MNHEY and CDR2 SMNVEV (reference sequence). The length of the CDR3 is 14 residues. CDR3 nucleotide sequence: TGTGCCAGCAGTTTAGGACAGGGGGAATACGAGCAGTACTTC. As protein: CASSLGQGEYEQYF.